This T cell receptor (beta chain) is from a study of blood T cell repertoires in COVID-19. The V gene's germline CDR1 is MDHEN and CDR2 SYDVKM. The CDR3 is made up of 14 amino acids. V lost 7 bases, J lost 4 bases, and 16 bases lay in between. Generated by immunoSEQ multiplex PCR, the TCRdb table keeps only in-frame clones and is missing some. The table shows under 300,000 clones, with around nine tenths occurring only once. This TCR was sampled from a woman aged 40 to 50 who had been exposed to COVID-19. The sequenced sample consisted of PBMCs or T cells enriched from blood (not recorded which). The chain is built from TRBV28 and TRBJ1-1; D is possibly TRBD1 (5 bases). CDR3 loop: CASILAGRSTEAFF. CDR3 coding DNA: TGTGCCAGCATCCTGGCAGGGCGGAGCACTGAAGCTTTCTTT.